The rows below give T cell receptor beta chains drawn from one sample of a study of T cell changes during pregnancy in multiple sclerosis. Here immunoSEQ multiplex PCR was the method, and the copy in TCRdb shows in-frame clones only, minus some. The table has 65,000 to 90,000 clones, around 90% seen once. Sequenced material: CD4+ T cells from peripheral blood mononuclear cells, taken after pregnancy. The receptors come from a female donor with multiple sclerosis, enrolled in a pregnancy study. CDR3s leave out the opening cysteine and the closing phenylalanine or tryptophan. The order of the fields is V gene, clone size, J gene, CDR3 protein. Clone size is shown for a subset of rows, as once, few, many or a class of expanded clone.

TRBV5-1	NA	TRBJ2-7	ASSLELNSYEQY
TRBV7-9	NA	TRBJ2-3	ASSFDRRADTQY
TRBV5-5	NA	TRBJ2-2	ASSLGFFAQGANTGELF
TRBV28	NA	TRBJ1-5	ASSSPNLGSQPQH
TRBV5-4	NA	TRBJ2-7	ASSPGGPRRSYEQY
TRBV18	NA	TRBJ1-1	ASSPRTGMNTEAF
TRBV11-2	NA	TRBJ1-5	ASSPTGNNQPQH
TRBV18	NA	TRBJ2-5	ASSPFSQETQY
TRBV5-1	NA	TRBJ2-2	ASSFGDRGSGELF
TRBV28	NA	TRBJ2-7	ASRTTGGKAYEQY
TRBV2	few	TRBJ1-1	ASSVGQINTEAF
TRBV5-1	NA	TRBJ2-5	ASSYAGQETQY
TRBV2	NA	TRBJ1-5	ASTTWRGSNQPQH
TRBV19	NA	TRBJ2-1	ASTAGVSGNEQF
TRBV19	NA	TRBJ1-2	ASSWRQNYGYT
TRBV5-4	few	TRBJ1-2	ASSWDREDLGYT
TRBV5-1	NA	TRBJ2-7	ASSIGGYEQY
TRBV9	NA	TRBJ2-5	ASSVVPDASGETQY
TRBV19	NA	TRBJ1-1	ASSADRGTEAF
TRBV5-1	NA	TRBJ2-1	ASSPPGQGGSEQF
TRBV6-6	NA	TRBJ2-1	ASSPRIAEQF
TRBV7-2	NA	TRBJ2-3	ASSPGLAGSADTQY
TRBV30	NA	TRBJ1-5	AWSSDREQPQH
TRBV7-2	NA	TRBJ2-7	ASSPSGSQTYEQY
TRBV19	NA	TRBJ1-4	ASSPLRDRGRVEKLF
TRBV4-1	once	TRBJ2-1	ASSQEGGLAQF
TRBV5-1	NA	TRBJ1-2	ASREGSYGYT
TRBV4-1	NA	TRBJ2-7	ASSQQTSGGASSYEQY
TRBV7-8	few	TRBJ2-5	ASTITTGSGETQY
TRBV19	NA	TRBJ1-6	ASSIRDLNSPLH
TRBV19	NA	TRBJ2-7	ASSPGAGVNEQY
TRBV13	NA	TRBJ2-7	ASSTSTGSGSYEQY
TRBV9	NA	TRBJ2-2	ASSVGGGANTGELF
TRBV10-2	NA	TRBJ1-5	ASSDGRSNQPQH
TRBV19	NA	TRBJ1-2	ASSIRGYYGYT
TRBV29-1	NA	TRBJ1-2	SVSQGSSYGYT
TRBV28	NA	TRBJ2-5	ASSKRTGAQETQY
TRBV6-5	NA	TRBJ2-5	ASRDLGTQY
TRBV30	NA	TRBJ1-2	AWRTHTTGTGGYT
TRBV15	NA	TRBJ2-6	ATSLGDSGANVLT
TRBV19	NA	TRBJ2-2	ASSTDRVTGELF
TRBV2	NA	TRBJ1-6	ASKRTGGNSPLH
TRBV19	NA	TRBJ2-3	ASSQSRGGDTQY
TRBV5-1	NA	TRBJ2-7	ASSLVGTGREQY
TRBV5-4	NA	TRBJ2-1	ASSWGEVEQF
TRBV18	NA	TRBJ1-1	ASSRNSGGSGNTEAF